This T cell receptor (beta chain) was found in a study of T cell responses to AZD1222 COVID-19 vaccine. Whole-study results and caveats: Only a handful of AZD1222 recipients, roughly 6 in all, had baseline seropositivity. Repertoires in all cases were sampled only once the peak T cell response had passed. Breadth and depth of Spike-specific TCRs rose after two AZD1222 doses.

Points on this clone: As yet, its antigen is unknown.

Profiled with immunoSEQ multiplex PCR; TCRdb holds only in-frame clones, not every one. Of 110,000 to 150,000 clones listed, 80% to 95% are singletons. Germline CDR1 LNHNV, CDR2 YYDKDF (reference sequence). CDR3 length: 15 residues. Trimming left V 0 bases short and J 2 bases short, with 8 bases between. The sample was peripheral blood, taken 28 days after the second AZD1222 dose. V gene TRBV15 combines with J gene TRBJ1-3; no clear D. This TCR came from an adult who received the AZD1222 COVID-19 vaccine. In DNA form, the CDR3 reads TGTGCCACCAGCAGAGATTACCTAACTGGAAACACCATATATTTT. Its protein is CATSRDYLTGNTIYF.